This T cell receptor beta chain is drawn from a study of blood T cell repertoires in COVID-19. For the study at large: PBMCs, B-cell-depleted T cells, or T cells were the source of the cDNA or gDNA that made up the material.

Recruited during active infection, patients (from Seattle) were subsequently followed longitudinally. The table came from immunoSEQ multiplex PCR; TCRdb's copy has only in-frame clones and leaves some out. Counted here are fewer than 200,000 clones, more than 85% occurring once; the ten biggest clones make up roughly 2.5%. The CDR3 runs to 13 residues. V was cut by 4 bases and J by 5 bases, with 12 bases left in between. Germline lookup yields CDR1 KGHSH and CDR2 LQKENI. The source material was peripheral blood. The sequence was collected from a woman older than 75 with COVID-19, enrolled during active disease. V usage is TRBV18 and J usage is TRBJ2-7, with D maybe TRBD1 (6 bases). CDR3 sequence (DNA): TGTGCCAGCTCACAATATCAGGGGAACGAGCAGTACTTC. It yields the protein CASSQYQGNEQYF.